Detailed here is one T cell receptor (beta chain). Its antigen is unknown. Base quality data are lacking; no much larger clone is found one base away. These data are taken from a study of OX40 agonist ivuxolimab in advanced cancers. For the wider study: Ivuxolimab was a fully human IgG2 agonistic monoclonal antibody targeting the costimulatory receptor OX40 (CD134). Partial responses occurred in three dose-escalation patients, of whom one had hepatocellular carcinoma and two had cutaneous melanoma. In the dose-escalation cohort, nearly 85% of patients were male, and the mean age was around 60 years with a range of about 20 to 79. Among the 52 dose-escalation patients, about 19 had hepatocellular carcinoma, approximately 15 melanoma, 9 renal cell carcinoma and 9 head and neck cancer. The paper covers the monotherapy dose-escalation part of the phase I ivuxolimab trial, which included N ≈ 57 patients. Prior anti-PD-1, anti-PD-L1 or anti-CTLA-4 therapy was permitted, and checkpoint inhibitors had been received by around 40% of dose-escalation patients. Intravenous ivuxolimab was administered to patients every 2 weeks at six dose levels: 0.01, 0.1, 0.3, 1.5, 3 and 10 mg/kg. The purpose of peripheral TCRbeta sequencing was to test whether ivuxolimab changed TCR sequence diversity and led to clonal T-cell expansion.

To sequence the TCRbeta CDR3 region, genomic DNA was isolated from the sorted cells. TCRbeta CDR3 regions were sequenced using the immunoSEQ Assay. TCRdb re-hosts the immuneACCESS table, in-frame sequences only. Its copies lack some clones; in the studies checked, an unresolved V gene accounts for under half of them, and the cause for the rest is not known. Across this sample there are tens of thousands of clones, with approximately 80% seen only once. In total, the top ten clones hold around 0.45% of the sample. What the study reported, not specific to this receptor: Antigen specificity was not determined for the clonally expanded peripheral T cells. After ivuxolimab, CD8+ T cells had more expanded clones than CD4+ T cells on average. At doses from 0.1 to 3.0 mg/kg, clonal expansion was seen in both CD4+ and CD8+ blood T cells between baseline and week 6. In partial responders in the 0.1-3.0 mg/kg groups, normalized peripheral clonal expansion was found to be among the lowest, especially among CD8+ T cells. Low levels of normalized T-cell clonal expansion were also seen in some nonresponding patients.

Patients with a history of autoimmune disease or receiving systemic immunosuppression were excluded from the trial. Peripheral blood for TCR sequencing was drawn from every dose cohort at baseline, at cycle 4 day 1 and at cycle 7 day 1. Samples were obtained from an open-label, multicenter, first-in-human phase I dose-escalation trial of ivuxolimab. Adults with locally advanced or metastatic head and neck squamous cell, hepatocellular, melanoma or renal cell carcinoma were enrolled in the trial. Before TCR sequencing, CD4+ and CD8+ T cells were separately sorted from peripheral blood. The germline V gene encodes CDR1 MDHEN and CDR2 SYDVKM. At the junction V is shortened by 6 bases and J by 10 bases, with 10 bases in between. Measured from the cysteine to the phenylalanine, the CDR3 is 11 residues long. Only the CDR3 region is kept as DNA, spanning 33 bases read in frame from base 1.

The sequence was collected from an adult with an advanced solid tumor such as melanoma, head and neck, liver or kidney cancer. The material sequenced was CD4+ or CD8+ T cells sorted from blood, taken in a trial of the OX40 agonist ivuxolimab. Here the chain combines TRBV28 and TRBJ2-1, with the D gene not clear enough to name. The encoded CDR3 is CASRAVREQFF. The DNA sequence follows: TGTGCCAGCAGGGCGGTCAGGGAGCAGTTCTTC.